This entry lists 3 T cell receptor beta chains sequenced from one sample in a study of regulatory T cells in long-lasting Graves disease. Indicated time point: persistent/refractory GD, antithyroid drugs over 5 years with positive TRAb. The TCR library used RNA extracted from PBMCs. Arm-PCR of CDR3 regions with iRepertoire HTBI primers generated TCR beta libraries. TCRdb re-called the multiplex PCR reads with MiXCR, one entry per CDR3 protein. The table includes roughly 470,000 distinct CDR3 sequences, roughly 20% detected once. The sample in question was peripheral blood mononuclear cells (PBMCs), obtained when the disease was refractory, from a patient treated with antithyroid drugs. These receptors were obtained from a female donor with Graves disease.

The CDR3 DNA reads TGTGCCAGCAGCTCACCAGCGGGAGTCTACAATGAGCAGTTCTTC. It translates to CASSSPAGVYNEQFF. The chain links TRBV7-3 to TRBJ2-1; 8 bases align to TRBD2. V lost 4 bases, J lost 3 bases, and 5 bases stayed unmatched. Looked up from germline, CDR1 is SGHTA and CDR2 is FQGTGA. The CDR3 loop spans 15 amino acids.

This clonotype was picked up many times. J is TRBJ2-7 and V is TRBV28; D unclear. The CDR3 is 10 amino acids. CDR1 MDHEN and CDR2 SYDVKM come from the germline V gene. V was clipped by 7 bases and J by 3 bases, with 4 bases between them. The CDR3 spells CASTSYEQYF. As DNA, the CDR3 is TGTGCCAGCACCAGCTACGAGCAGTACTTC. The full variable domain, completed using reference TRBV28 and TRBJ2-7, is DVKVTQSSRYLVKRTGEKVFLECVQDMDHENMFWYRQDPGLGLRLIYFSYDVKMKEKGDIPEGYSVSREKKERFSLILESASTNQTSMYLCASTSYEQYFGPGTRLTVT.

The rearrangement joins TRBV7-2 to TRBJ1-2; a possible D gene is TRBD1 (5 bases). The V gene's germline CDR1 is SGHTA and CDR2 FQGNSA. Trimming cost V 1 base and J 3 bases, with 15 bases left between them. The CDR3 totals 16 residues. This chain's CDR3 is CASSLGRGTEHYGYTF. The CDR3 DNA is TGTGCCAGCAGCTTAGGCCGTGGGACGGAACACTATGGCTACACCTTC.